This T cell receptor (beta chain) was sequenced for a study of blood T cell repertoires in COVID-19. Study overall: From the United States, Italy and Spain came samples of acute and convalescent COVID-19.

The assay was immunoSEQ multiplex PCR, and TCRdb's table has in-frame clones only and misses some. The sample contains a few hundred thousand clones, more than 75% of which appear only once. The germline V gene encodes CDR1 KGHSH and CDR2 LQKENI. The ends were cut back, 4 bases at V and 5 bases at J, with 17 bases in the middle. CDR3 size: 15 residues. Only one count was recorded for this clone. Sample: peripheral blood. This clonotype was obtained from a woman aged 45-65 years with acute or convalescent COVID-19. V and J are TRBV18 and TRBJ2-5; D may be TRBD1 (5 bases). The CDR3 here is CASSQTAGRSETQYF. CDR3 nucleotide sequence: TGTGCCAGCTCACAGACCGCAGGGCGGTCGGAGACCCAGTACTTC.